The 24 T cell receptor beta chains presented below share a single source sample, sequenced in a study of T cell responses to AZD1222 COVID-19 vaccine. Sequencing was performed with immunoSEQ multiplex PCR; in TCRdb, only in-frame clones are kept and a portion is missing. Of 200,000 or so clones in the sample, roughly 90% are singletons; the top ten hold more than 0.75%. Sequenced here: peripheral blood, sampled on day 0 of AZD1222 vaccination. The origin of the receptors is an adult in good health.

The chain couples TRBV7-9 to TRBJ1-4; D gene unclear. CDR3 length: 15 amino acids. The ends were cut back, 4 bases at V and 7 bases at J, with 16 bases in the middle. The germline V gene encodes CDR1 SEHNR and CDR2 FQNEAQ (reference sequence). The CDR3 bases are TGTGCCAGCAGCTCCCGACGGGGAGGCGGTGAAAAACTGTTTTTT. This gives the protein CASSSRRGGGEKLFF.

The chain is built from TRBV2 and TRBJ1-1; tentative D call: TRBD1 (5 bases). Germline V gene data show CDR1 as SNHLY and CDR2 as FYNNEI. V shed 7 bases and J shed 1 base, with 13 bases lying between them. The CDR3 spans 14 residues. CDR3 in DNA: TGTGCCAGCATTAAGGACATACAGAACACTGAAGCTTTCTTT. This sequence encodes CASIKDIQNTEAFF.

This rearrangement joins TRBV27 to TRBJ1-5; D is perhaps TRBD1 (6 bases). Per the germline V gene, CDR1 is MNHEY and CDR2 is SMNVEV (reference sequence). The CDR3 extends over 13 amino acids. Trimming removed 7 bases from V and 6 bases from J, with 13 bases in between. The CDR3 spells CASKGGAGQPQHF. In DNA form, the CDR3 reads TGTGCCAGCAAGGGGGGGGCCGGTCAGCCCCAGCATTTT.

In this sample, this clone turned up a few times. The chain uses TRBV4-2 and TRBJ1-1; D gene ambiguous. The CDR3 runs 14 residues. Trimming removed 3 bases from V and 0 bases from J, with 8 bases in between. CDR1 is LGHNA, CDR2 YNFKEQ, per germline. The CDR3 sequence is CASSQRLMNTEAFF. The CDR3 bases are TGTGCCAGCAGCCAGAGATTGATGAACACTGAAGCTTTCTTT.

The chain has TRBV10-3 and TRBJ2-7; D might be TRBD1 (5 bases). V was clipped by 4 bases and J by 3 bases, with 10 bases between them. CDR1 is ENHRY, CDR2 SYGVKD, per germline. This CDR3 comprises 13 residues. DNA for the CDR3: TGTGCCATCAGTGTTGGGGCTGGCTACGAGCAGTACTTC. Translating it yields CAISVGAGYEQYF.

The rearrangement links TRBV5-1 to TRBJ2-1; tentatively, D is TRBD2 (5 bases). This CDR3 is 17 amino acids long. Trimming took off 0 bases at V and 0 bases at J, with 13 bases between the two ends. Germline CDR1 reads SGHRS; CDR2 reads YFSETQ. DNA for the CDR3: TGCGCCAGCAGCTTGGGTCCACTAGGGAGCTCCTACAATGAGCAGTTCTTC. Protein: CASSLGPLGSSYNEQFF. Drawing the rest from reference TRBV5-1 and TRBJ2-1, the complete variable domain is KAGVTQTPRYLIKTRGQQVTLSCSPISGHRSVSWYQQTPGQGLQFLFEYFSETQRNKGNFPGRFSGRQFSNSRSEMNVSTLELGDSALYLCASSLGPLGSSYNEQFFGPGTRLTVL.

The chain couples TRBV19 to TRBJ2-2; a weak D match, TRBD2 (5 bases). The V end lost 7 bases, the J end lost 2 bases, and 11 bases lay between the germline ends. Germline V lookup: CDR1 LNHDA, CDR2 SQIVND (reference sequence). The CDR3 consists of 14 residues. CDR3: CASMRAANTGELFF. DNA for the CDR3: TGTGCCAGTATGAGGGCAGCTAACACCGGGGAGCTGTTTTTT.

The CDR3 nucleotides read TGTGCCAGCAGCTTAGAATTGCAAGATACGCAGTATTTT. Translated, it gives CASSLELQDTQYF. The J gene is TRBJ2-3, the V gene TRBV7-2, with D unclear. The V and J ends lost 1 base and 5 bases respectively, with 7 bases between them. The CDR3 runs to 13 residues. Germline CDR1 SGHTA, CDR2 FQGNSA. The full variable domain, rest sourced from reference TRBV7-2 and TRBJ2-3, is GAGVSQSPSNKVTEKGKDVELRCDPISGHTALYWYRQSLGQGLEFLIYFQGNSAPDKSGLPSDRFSAERTGGSVSTLTIQRTQQEDSAVYLCASSLELQDTQYFGPGTRLTVL.

The chain has TRBV10-3 and TRBJ2-7, with TRBD1 matching 10 bases. V lost 6 bases to trimming and J lost 5 bases; unmatched junction nucleotides: 7. CDR1 is ENHRY, CDR2 SYGVKD, per germline. The length of the CDR3 is 14 residues. CDR3 coding DNA: TGTGCCATCAGGATAGACAGGGGGCCTGACGAGCAGTACTTC. This gives the protein CAIRIDRGPDEQYF.

The chain joins TRBV3-1 (or the pseudogene TRBV3-2) to TRBJ1-5; no definite D call. Germline CDR1 LGHDT, CDR2 YNNKEL (reference sequence). This CDR3 is 11 amino acids long. The V and J ends lost 8 bases and 9 bases respectively, with 11 bases between them. CDR3 protein: CASGFEGPQHF. In DNA, the CDR3 is TGTGCCAGCGGATTCGAGGGGCCCCAGCATTTT.

This sequence joins TRBV29-1 and TRBJ2-7; D gene unclear. Germline V gene sequence: CDR1 SQVTM, CDR2 ANQGSEA. The V gene lost 3 bases and the J gene lost 0 bases, with 9 bases spanning the gap. CDR3 length: 13 residues. CDR3 protein: CSVEWKSSYEQYF. CDR3 bases: TGCAGCGTTGAGTGGAAAAGCTCCTACGAGCAGTACTTC.

The rearrangement uses TRBV3-1 (or the pseudogene TRBV3-2) and TRBJ2-3; 8 bases line up with TRBD2. The V gene's germline CDR1 is LGHDT and CDR2 YNNKEL (reference sequence). The ends lost 4 bases at V and 6 bases at J; junction bases unmatched: 18. The CDR3 has 18 amino acids. The CDR3 DNA follows: TGTGCCAGCAGCCCCCCGGGAGGACCCGGGGGGGGCTTCGATACGCAGTATTTT. Translated, it gives CASSPPGGPGGGFDTQYF.

This clone was recorded once. The gene calls are TRBV6-5 and TRBJ2-3, with D perhaps being TRBD1 or TRBD2 (5 bases each). Trimming removed 7 bases at V and 4 bases at J, with 18 bases between. The CDR3 spans 15 residues. The germline gives CDR1 MNHEY, CDR2 SVGAGI. CDR3 bases: TGTGCCAGCAATCTCCTCGGGGCCAACTCAGATACGCAGTATTTT. This translates into CASNLLGANSDTQYF.

The chain recombines TRBV6-2 or TRBV6-3 with TRBJ2-5, with no clear D. The CDR3 has 15 residues. The V end was cut by 6 bases, the J end by 2 bases, with 16 bases between. Germline lookup yields CDR1 MNHEY and CDR2 SVGEGT. CDR3 amino acids: CASSLQWGFQETQYF. The CDR3 nucleotides read TGTGCCAGCAGCTTACAATGGGGATTTCAAGAGACCCAGTACTTC.

The V and J genes are TRBV29-1 and TRBJ1-1; TRBD1 agrees at 7 bases. CDR1 and CDR2 (germline): SQVTM, ANQGSEA. V lost 4 bases, J lost 8 bases, and 7 bases stayed unmatched. The CDR3 contains 12 residues. CDR3 in amino acids: CSVGNTDREAFF. CDR3 sequence (DNA): TGCAGCGTTGGGAATACGGACAGGGAAGCTTTCTTT.

The chain couples TRBV14 to TRBJ2-5, with a weak D call TRBD1 (5 bases). The V gene lost 3 bases and the J gene lost 0 bases, with 17 bases spanning the gap. The germline V gene has CDR1 SGHDN and CDR2 FVKESK. This CDR3 comprises 17 residues. CDR3 region: CASSHRKRTLYQETQYF. DNA of the CDR3: TGTGCCAGCAGCCATAGGAAAAGGACACTGTACCAAGAGACCCAGTACTTC.

The genes are TRBV6-6 and TRBJ2-7; either TRBD1 or TRBD2 may fit D (5 bases each). Trimming removed 7 bases from V and 1 base from J, with 11 bases in between. This CDR3 is 13 amino acids long. Germline CDR1 MNHNY, CDR2 SVGAGI (reference sequence). The CDR3 protein is CASTRGRSYEQYF. The CDR3 region has the DNA TGTGCCAGCACCCGGGGCCGGTCCTACGAGCAGTACTTC.

The V call is TRBV19, the J call TRBJ2-1, with TRBD2 identical over 9 bases. This CDR3 is built from 20 residues. V trimming: 0 bases; J trimming: 1 base; junction bases outside the gene matches: 13. Germline CDR1 reads LNHDA; CDR2 reads SQIVND (reference sequence). CDR3 sequence: CASSIDSASGAPGSYNEQFF. Here the CDR3 DNA reads TGTGCCAGTAGTATAGATTCGGCTAGCGGGGCTCCCGGTTCCTACAATGAGCAGTTCTTC.

The V and J genes are TRBV7-3 and TRBJ2-7; D gene uncertain. Germline V gene sequence: CDR1 SGHTA, CDR2 FQGTGA. Trimming removed 7 bases from V and 0 bases from J, with 19 bases in between. This CDR3 region has 16 residues. The CDR3: CASIGREPVSSYEQYF. The CDR3 region has the DNA TGTGCCAGCATCGGCCGTGAACCGGTCAGCTCCTACGAGCAGTACTTC.

The chain combines TRBV11-1 with TRBJ2-7, with 9 bases matching TRBD2. Trimming took 3 bases from V and 2 from J; bases not matched to a gene: 5. The CDR3 has 15 residues. Germline CDR1 reads SGHAT; CDR2 reads FQDESV (reference sequence). CDR3 DNA: TGTGCCAGCAGCTTGGGGACTAGCTACGCCTACGAGCAGTACTTC. Encoded protein: CASSLGTSYAYEQYF.

The chain uses TRBV3-1 (or the pseudogene TRBV3-2) and TRBJ1-6; the D is unclear. With 2 bases removed from V and 4 bases from J, the gap between germline ends came to 9 bases. Germline CDR1 and CDR2: LGHDT and YNNKEL (reference sequence). CDR3 length equals 15 residues. In DNA form, the CDR3 reads TGTGCCAGCAGCCAAAACACGGGATATAATTCACCCCTCCACTTT. It translates to CASSQNTGYNSPLHF.

V and J are TRBV28 and TRBJ1-1, with D perhaps TRBD1 (5 bases). This CDR3 has 13 amino acids. V was shortened by 6 bases and J by 0 bases, with 8 bases between the two germline ends. CDR1 MDHEN and CDR2 SYDVKM come from the germline V gene. CDR3 DNA sequence: TGTGCCAGCAGGAGACAGATGAACACTGAAGCTTTCTTT. It is translated as CASRRQMNTEAFF.

The chain combines TRBV6-5 with TRBJ2-1; weak D call: TRBD2 (6 bases). The length of the CDR3 is 14 residues. Germline V gene lookup returns CDR1 MNHEY and CDR2 SVGAGI. Trimming removed 4 bases at V and 9 bases at J, with 16 bases between. The CDR3 region is CASSWAGLSPEQFF. DNA for the CDR3: TGTGCCAGCAGTTGGGCGGGACTCTCCCCTGAGCAGTTCTTC.

The chain combines TRBV19 with TRBJ1-1; 9 bases map to TRBD1. Germline V CDR1 and CDR2: LNHDA, SQIVND (reference sequence). V trimming: 7 bases; J trimming: 7 bases; junction bases outside the gene matches: 10. The CDR3 has 14 amino acids. DNA for the CDR3: TGTGCCAGTAAGCCTACAGGGGGCACGGATGAAGCTTTCTTT. Translating gives CASKPTGGTDEAFF.